This T cell receptor (beta chain) comes out of a study of T cells in localized non-small cell lung cancer (dated by TCRdb to the early 2020s). In the study overall: T cell repertoires of hundreds of early-stage NSCLC patients were analyzed, with tumors being compared against uninvolved tumor-adjacent lungs. The cohort was made up of around 220 treatment-naive NSCLC patients whose localized lung tumors had been resected. The mean age of the NSCLC patients was just over 65 years, with 130 or so men and around 100 women. Overall study outcomes, separate from this receptor: A median of 57 of the top 100 tumor clones were detected in paired uninvolved adjacent lung, and 25 to 35 of these tumor clones were also found among the top 100 clones of the paired uninvolved adjacent lung. Because multi-region tumor sequencing was not done, intratumor heterogeneity could not be ruled out. Uninvolved tumor-adjacent lung showed the highest T cell clonality, higher than tumor, which suggests more focused antigenic responses in the uninvolved tumor-adjacent lung. Longer overall survival was associated with higher T cell density in blood, whereas shorter survival was associated with higher clonality in adjacent lung. Because the study design was exploratory, TCR variables were selected using unadjusted p-values without false-discovery rate correction.

Comments on this clone: The antigen it binds to is not known. One base away there is no much larger clone; base qualities are not given.

The immunoSEQ Assay was used to sequence TCR beta CDR3 regions from DNA. The paper's data handling went like this. To compute T cell density, TCR beta template counts were normalized to usable DNA, which was estimated by amplifying housekeeping genes. The preseqR package was used to estimate richness by extrapolating to 400,000 templates for PBMC samples and to 120,000 templates for tissue samples. Clonality was taken to be one minus Pielou's evenness. Tissue-enriched TCRs were identified by differential abundance testing using productive amino-acid clonotypes, minimum total count 5 and alpha 0.1. Repertoire overlap between compartments was quantified with the Jaccard Index and Morisita Overlap Index. GLIPH clustered TCR beta CDR3s with public tetramer-defined viral CDR3s; viral motifs required at least three viral sequences plus V-gene enrichment. This immuneACCESS table, as held by TCRdb, lists in-frame sequences with V and J called but not all clones. Of the missing ones, under half trace to an unresolved V gene in checked studies; the others have no known cause. Clone size and V and J calls were adopted from that table, with D and trimming inferred from the DNA. This sample comprises around 31,000 clones, about 88% of them detected only once. Around 3% of the sample lies in the top ten.

At diagnosis, peripheral blood, uninvolved tumor-adjacent lung and tumor were collected and were preserved as a mix of fresh-frozen and FFPE material. For TCR repertoire profiling, blood samples were analyzed as peripheral blood mononuclear cells. Looking up the germline V gene yields CDR1 SGHRS and CDR2 YFSETQ. The CDR3 sequence holds 15 residues, the cysteine and phenylalanine included. This entry keeps only the CDR3 DNA: 45 bases, framed from base 1. Trimming takes 5 bases off V and 5 bases off J; junction bases not matched to a gene: 6. The V gene is TRBV5-1 and the J gene is TRBJ1-4, and 10 junctional nucleotides match TRBD1. The sequence was obtained from a female donor older than 55 with stage I lung adenocarcinoma. Specimen: peripheral blood, collected before any cancer treatment. At the DNA level, the sequence is TGCGCCAGCAGTGACGGACAGGGGGAGAATGAAAAACTGTTTTTT. The resulting protein is CASSDGQGENEKLFF.